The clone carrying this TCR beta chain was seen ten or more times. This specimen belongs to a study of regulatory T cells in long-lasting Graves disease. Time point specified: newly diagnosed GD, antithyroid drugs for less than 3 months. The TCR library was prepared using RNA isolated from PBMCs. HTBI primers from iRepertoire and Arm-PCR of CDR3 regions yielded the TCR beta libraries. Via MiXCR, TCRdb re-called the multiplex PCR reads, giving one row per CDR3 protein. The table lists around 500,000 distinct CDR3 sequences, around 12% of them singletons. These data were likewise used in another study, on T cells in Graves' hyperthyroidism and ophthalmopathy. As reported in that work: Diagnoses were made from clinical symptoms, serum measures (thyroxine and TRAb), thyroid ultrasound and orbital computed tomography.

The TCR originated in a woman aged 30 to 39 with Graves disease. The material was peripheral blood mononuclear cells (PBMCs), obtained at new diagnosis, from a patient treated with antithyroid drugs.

The CDR3 nucleotides are TGTGCCAGCTCTCCCGATGGCCTCAATGAGCAGTTCTTC. Encoded protein: CASSPDGLNEQFF. The chain recombines TRBV7-9 with TRBJ2-1; D gene ambiguous. This CDR3 contains 13 residues. Trimming shortened V by 8 bases and J by 6 bases, and 14 bases separated the two germline ends. CDR1 and CDR2 from the germline V gene are SEHNR and FQNEAQ (reference sequence).